This T cell receptor (beta chain) was sequenced in a study of cytomegalovirus exposure and HLA in healthy donors. Regarding the study as a whole: Rarity held for most TCR sequences, but there were some public TCRs that occurred in many donors.

The PCR had 60 Vbeta and 13 Jbeta primers. Some clones are missing from TCRdb's copy, which holds only in-frame ones; the method was immunoSEQ multiplex PCR. The table includes tens of thousands of clones, about 85% detected once. This clone showed up just once. Its antigen remains unknown. This sequence was found in a girl aged 2 to 9 in good health and CMV-seropositive. Sequences were obtained from PBMCs.

The CDR3 loop is CASSLGGGPQETQYF. CDR3 coding DNA: TGTGCCAGCAGCTTAGGCGGGGGGCCTCAAGAGACCCAGTACTTC. This sequence joins TRBV7-2 and TRBJ2-5; the match to TRBD2 covers 8 bases. Germline CDR1 reads SGHTA; CDR2 reads FQGNSA. The CDR3 length is 15 residues. After removal of 1 base from V and 2 bases from J, the junction contained 3 bases not matched to a gene.